This T cell receptor beta chain was sequenced for a study of T-cell memory formation after mild COVID-19. TCRdb reprocessed the 5' RACE reads via MiXCR and lists one record per CDR3 protein. Of around 530,000 distinct CDR3 sequences in the sample, about a fifth were seen once. This CDR3 spans 13 amino acids. Trimming removed 6 bases from V and 4 bases from J, with 12 bases in between. V and J are TRBV12-3 or TRBV12-4 and TRBJ1-2; D is possibly TRBD1 (5 bases). The sequenced sample was PBMCs or a T cell subset sorted from them (not recorded which). The clonotype was recovered from an adult woman who had mild COVID-19 (a few samples of this study predate the infection). Cell type and time point are not known. The DNA of the CDR3 is TGTGCCAGCAGCTTTGGGGCCATCTATGGCTACACCTTC. It is translated as CASSFGAIYGYTF.